The 11 T cell receptor beta chains given below trace back to one sample, sequenced in a study of cytomegalovirus exposure and HLA in healthy donors. PCR used 60 Vbeta primers and 13 Jbeta primers. The table came from immunoSEQ multiplex PCR; TCRdb's copy has only in-frame clones and leaves some out. In the table there are 170,000 or so clones, roughly 84% of which are singletons. The sequencing sample was made of PBMCs. These receptors all stem from a boy between 2 and 10 years old in good health and CMV-seronegative.

The chain employs TRBV19 and TRBJ2-3; 13 positions agree with TRBD2. The V segment lost 4 bases and the J segment 4 bases; nucleotides outside the gene matches: 2. Germline V gene data show CDR1 as LNHDA and CDR2 as SQIVND (reference sequence). CDR3 size: 15 residues. Here the CDR3 DNA reads TGTGCCAGTAGTAAACTAGCGGGAGGGTCAGATACGCAGTATTTT. Protein product: CASSKLAGGSDTQYF. Complete variable domain (other parts from reference TRBV19 and TRBJ2-3): DGGITQSPKYLFRKEGQNVTLSCEQNLNHDAMYWYRQDPGQGLRLIYYSQIVNDFQKGDIAEGYSVSREKKESFPLTVTSAQKNPTAFYLCASSKLAGGSDTQYFGPGTRLTVL.

The V gene is TRBV5-1, the J gene TRBJ2-3; 13 bases fit TRBD2. Germline CDR1 and CDR2: SGHRS and YFSETQ. Trimming at V came to 4 bases and at J to 5 bases, leaving 10 bases not matched to a gene. The CDR3 has 17 residues. The CDR3 spells CASSPWTSGSGGDTQYF. CDR3 bases: TGCGCCAGCAGCCCCTGGACTAGCGGGAGCGGAGGAGATACGCAGTATTTT.

The V and J genes are TRBV18 and TRBJ1-1; 8 bases match TRBD1. CDR1 KGHSH and CDR2 LQKENI come from the germline V gene. V trimming: 5 bases; J trimming: 4 bases; junction bases outside the gene matches: 3. This CDR3 is 13 amino acids long. The CDR3 nucleotides are TGTGCCAGCTCAACAACAGGGGGCACTGAAGCTTTCTTT. It encodes CASSTTGGTEAFF.

The rearrangement uses TRBV10-3 and TRBJ2-7; D possibly corresponds to TRBD1 (6 bases). The CDR3 sequence is 15 residues long. V was trimmed by 4 bases and J by 0 bases, leaving 13 bases between them. The germline CDR1 and CDR2 sequences are ENHRY and SYGVKD. In nucleotides, the CDR3 is TGTGCCATCAGTGGCGACAGGTACGGCTCCTACGAGCAGTACTTC. Its translation: CAISGDRYGSYEQYF.

The chain links TRBV29-1 to TRBJ1-1; D gene ambiguous. This CDR3 is built from 13 residues. Trimming took 5 bases from V and 1 from J, leaving 11 bases between them. The germline V gene encodes CDR1 SQVTM and CDR2 ANQGSEA. The CDR3 is CSVFKFGNTEAFF. The CDR3 coding sequence is TGCAGCGTTTTCAAATTCGGGAACACTGAAGCTTTCTTT.

This clone was found a few times. The chain combines TRBV14 with TRBJ1-1; 9 bases align to TRBD1. Germline loops: CDR1 SGHDN, CDR2 FVKESK. Trimming took 6 bases from V and 1 from J; bases not matched to a gene: 3. CDR3 length equals 14 residues. The CDR3 DNA is TGTGCCAGCAGGGAGGGACAGGGGAACACTGAAGCTTTCTTT. Protein product: CASREGQGNTEAFF. Based on the CDR3 plus reference TRBV14 and TRBJ1-1, the full variable domain is EAGVTQFPSHSVIEKGQTVTLRCDPISGHDNLYWYRRVMGKEIKFLLHFVKESKQDESGMPNNRFLAERTGGTYSTLKVQPAELEDSGVYFCASREGQGNTEAFFGQGTRLTVV.

V is TRBV27 and J is TRBJ2-4, with D possibly being TRBD2 (5 bases). The CDR3 has 14 residues. The germline V gene encodes CDR1 MNHEY and CDR2 SMNVEV (reference sequence). V dropped 7 bases and J dropped 6 bases, with 16 bases sitting between them. CDR3 in DNA: TGTGCCAGCACCTCCCCCGGGATGGGAAACATTCAGTACTTC. Its protein is CASTSPGMGNIQYF.

This chain joins TRBV5-1 and TRBJ2-1, with 8 bases that match TRBD1. This CDR3 has 16 residues. After removal of 5 bases from V and 0 bases from J, the junction contained 7 bases not matched to a gene. Germline CDR1 is SGHRS and CDR2 is YFSETQ. CDR3 protein: CASRKTGGSSYNEQFF. The CDR3 DNA sequence: TGCGCCAGCAGAAAAACAGGGGGGAGCTCCTACAATGAGCAGTTCTTC.

Only one count was recorded for this clone. The V gene is TRBV5-1, the J gene TRBJ1-1, with D perhaps TRBD1 (5 bases). This CDR3 has 14 residues. V was clipped by 4 bases and J by 5 bases, with 15 bases between them. Germline V gene data show CDR1 as SGHRS and CDR2 as YFSETQ. The CDR3 region has the DNA TGCGCCAGCAGCCCGGACCCGACAGTAACTGAAGCTTTCTTT. Encoded protein: CASSPDPTVTEAFF.

This sequence joins TRBV30 and TRBJ2-3, with 8 positions matching TRBD2. This CDR3 has 15 amino acids. The germline V gene encodes CDR1 GTSNPN and CDR2 SVGIG (reference sequence). The junction had 6 bases not matched to a gene; V was cut back by 2 bases and J by 2 bases. The CDR3 nucleotides read TGTGCCTGGAGTCCCGGGGGGGGTTCCACAGATACGCAGTATTTT. Its translation: CAWSPGGGSTDTQYF.

This sequence joins TRBV5-1 and TRBJ2-7; weak D call: TRBD1 (8 bases). CDR1 is SGHRS, CDR2 YFSETQ, per germline. The CDR3 is made up of 17 amino acids. The ends were cut back, 0 bases at V and 4 bases at J, with 20 bases in the middle. The CDR3 DNA is TGCGCCAGCAGCTTGGTGGGGGGGACAGGCAGTGGATACGAGCAGTACTTC. This codes for CASSLVGGTGSGYEQYF.